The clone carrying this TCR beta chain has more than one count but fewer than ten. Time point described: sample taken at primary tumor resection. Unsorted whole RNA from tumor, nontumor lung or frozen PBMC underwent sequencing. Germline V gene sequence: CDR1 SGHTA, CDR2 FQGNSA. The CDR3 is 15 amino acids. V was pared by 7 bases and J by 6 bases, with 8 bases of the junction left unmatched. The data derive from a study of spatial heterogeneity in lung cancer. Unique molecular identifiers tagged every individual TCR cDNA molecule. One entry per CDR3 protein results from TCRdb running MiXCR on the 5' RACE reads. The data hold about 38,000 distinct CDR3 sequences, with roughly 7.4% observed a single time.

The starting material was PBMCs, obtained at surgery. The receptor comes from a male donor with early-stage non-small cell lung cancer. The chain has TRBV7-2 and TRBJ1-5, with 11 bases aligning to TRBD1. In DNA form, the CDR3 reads TGTGCCAGCACACAGGGGACAGGGGGATTTCAGCCCCAGCATTTT. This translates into CASTQGTGGFQPQHF.